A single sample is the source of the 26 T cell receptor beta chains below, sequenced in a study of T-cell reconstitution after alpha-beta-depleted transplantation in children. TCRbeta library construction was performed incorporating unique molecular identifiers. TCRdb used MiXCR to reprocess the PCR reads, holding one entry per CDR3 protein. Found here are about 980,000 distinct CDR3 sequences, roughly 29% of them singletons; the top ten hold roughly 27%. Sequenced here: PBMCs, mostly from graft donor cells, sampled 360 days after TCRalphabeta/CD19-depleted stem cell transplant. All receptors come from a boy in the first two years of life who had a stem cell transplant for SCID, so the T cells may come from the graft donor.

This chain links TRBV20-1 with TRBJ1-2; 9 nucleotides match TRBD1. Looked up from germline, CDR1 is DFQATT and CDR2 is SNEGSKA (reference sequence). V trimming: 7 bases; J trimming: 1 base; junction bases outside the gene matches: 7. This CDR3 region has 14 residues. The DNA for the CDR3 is TGCAGTGTAACGGTGGGACAGGGTAACTATGGCTACACCTTC. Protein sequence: CSVTVGQGNYGYTF.

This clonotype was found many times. CDR3 bases: TGTGCCAGCAGTGAGACCTATGGCTACACCTTC. Amino acids: CASSETYGYTF. The rearrangement joins TRBV6-1 to TRBJ1-2; D gene ambiguous. Germline lookup yields CDR1 MNHNS and CDR2 SASEGT. Trimming took off 3 bases at V and 4 bases at J, with 3 bases between the two ends. CDR3 length: 11 amino acids.

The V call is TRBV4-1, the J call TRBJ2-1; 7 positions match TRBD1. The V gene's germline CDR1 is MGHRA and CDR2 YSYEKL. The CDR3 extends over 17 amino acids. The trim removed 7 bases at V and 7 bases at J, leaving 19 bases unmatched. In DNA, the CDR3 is TGCGCCAGCACCATGGGGCCGACAGGGACGCGGAAAAATGAGCAGTTCTTC. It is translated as CASTMGPTGTRKNEQFF.

The CDR3 nucleotides read TGTGCCAGCAGCTTAAAGCCGGGATGGGGCTACACCTTC. Its protein product is CASSLKPGWGYTF. The chain recombines TRBV7-3 with TRBJ1-2; D remains ambiguous. Germline V gene lookup returns CDR1 SGHTA and CDR2 FQGTGA. V was trimmed by 1 base and J by 8 bases, leaving 11 bases between them. The CDR3 is 13 amino acids. Based on the CDR3 plus reference TRBV7-3 and TRBJ1-2, the full variable domain is GAGVSQTPSNKVTEKGKYVELRCDPISGHTALYWYRQSLGQGPEFLIYFQGTGAADDSGLPNDRFFAVRPEGSVSTLKIQRTERGDSAVYLCASSLKPGWGYTFGSGTRLTVV.

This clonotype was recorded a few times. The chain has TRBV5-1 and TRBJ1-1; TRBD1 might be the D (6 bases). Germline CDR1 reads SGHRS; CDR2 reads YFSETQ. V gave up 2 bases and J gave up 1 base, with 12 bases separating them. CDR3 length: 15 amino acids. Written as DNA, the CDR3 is TGCGCCAGCAGCTTCGGATGGGGGGCGAACACTGAAGCTTTCTTT. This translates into CASSFGWGANTEAFF.

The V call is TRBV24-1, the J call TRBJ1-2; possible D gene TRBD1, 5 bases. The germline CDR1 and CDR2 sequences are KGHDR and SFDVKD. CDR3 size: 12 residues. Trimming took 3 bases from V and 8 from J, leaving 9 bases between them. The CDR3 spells CATSDEGYGYTF. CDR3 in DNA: TGTGCCACCAGTGATGAGGGGTACGGCTACACCTTC.

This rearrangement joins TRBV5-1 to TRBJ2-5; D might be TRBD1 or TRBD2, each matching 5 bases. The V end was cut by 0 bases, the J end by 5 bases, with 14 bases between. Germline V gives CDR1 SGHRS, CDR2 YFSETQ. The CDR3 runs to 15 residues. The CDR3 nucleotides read TGCGCCAGCAGCTTGGGGTCAGGGAGAGAGGAGACCCAGTACTTC. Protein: CASSLGSGREETQYF.

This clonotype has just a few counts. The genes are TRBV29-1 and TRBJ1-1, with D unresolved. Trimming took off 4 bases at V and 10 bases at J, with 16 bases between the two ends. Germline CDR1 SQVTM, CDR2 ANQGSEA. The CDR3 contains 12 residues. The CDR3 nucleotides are TGCAGCGTTGGAGCGGCTTCGGAGGGAGCTTTCTTT. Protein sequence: CSVGAASEGAFF.

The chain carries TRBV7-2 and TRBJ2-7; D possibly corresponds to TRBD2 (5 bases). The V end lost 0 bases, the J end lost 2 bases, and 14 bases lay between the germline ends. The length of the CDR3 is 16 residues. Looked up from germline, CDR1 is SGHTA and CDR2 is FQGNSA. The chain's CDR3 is CASSLALAGPPYEQYF. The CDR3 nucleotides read TGTGCCAGCAGCTTAGCCCTTGCGGGTCCTCCCTACGAGCAGTACTTC.

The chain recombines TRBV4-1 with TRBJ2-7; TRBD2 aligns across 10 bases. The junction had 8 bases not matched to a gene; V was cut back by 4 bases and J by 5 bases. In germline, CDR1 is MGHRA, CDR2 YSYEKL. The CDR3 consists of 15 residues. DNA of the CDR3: TGCGCCAGCAGCCGGCAGCGGGGGGGCCGCAACGAGCAGTACTTC. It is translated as CASSRQRGGRNEQYF.

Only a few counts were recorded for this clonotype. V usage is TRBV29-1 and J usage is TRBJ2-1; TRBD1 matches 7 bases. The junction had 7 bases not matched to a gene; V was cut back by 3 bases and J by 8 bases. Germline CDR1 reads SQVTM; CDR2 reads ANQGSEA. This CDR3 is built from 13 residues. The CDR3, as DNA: TGCAGCGTTGATAGGGGGCGCATCGATGAGCAGTTCTTC. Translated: CSVDRGRIDEQFF.

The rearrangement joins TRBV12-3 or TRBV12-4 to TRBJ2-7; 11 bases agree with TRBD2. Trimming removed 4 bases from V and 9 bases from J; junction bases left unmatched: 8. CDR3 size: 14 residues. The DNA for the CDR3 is TGTGCCAGCAGTTCCGAGACTAGCGGGGCCGGGCAGTACTTC. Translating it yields CASSSETSGAGQYF.

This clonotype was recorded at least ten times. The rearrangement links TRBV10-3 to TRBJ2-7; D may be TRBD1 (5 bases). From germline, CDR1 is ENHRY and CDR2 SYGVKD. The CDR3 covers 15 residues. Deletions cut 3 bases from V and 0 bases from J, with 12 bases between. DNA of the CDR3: TGTGCCATCAGTGAAGACAGTTACAGCTCCTACGAGCAGTACTTC. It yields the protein CAISEDSYSSYEQYF.

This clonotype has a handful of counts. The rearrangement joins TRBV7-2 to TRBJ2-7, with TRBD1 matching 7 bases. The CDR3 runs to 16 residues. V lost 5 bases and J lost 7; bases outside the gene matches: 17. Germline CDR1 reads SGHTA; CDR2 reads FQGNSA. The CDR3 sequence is CASSENDRVPLGEQYF. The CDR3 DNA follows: TGTGCCAGCAGCGAAAACGACAGGGTTCCCCTTGGGGAGCAGTACTTC. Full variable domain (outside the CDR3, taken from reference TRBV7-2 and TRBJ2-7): GAGVSQSPSNKVTEKGKDVELRCDPISGHTALYWYRQSLGQGLEFLIYFQGNSAPDKSGLPSDRFSAERTGGSVSTLTIQRTQQEDSAVYLCASSENDRVPLGEQYFGPGTRLTVT.

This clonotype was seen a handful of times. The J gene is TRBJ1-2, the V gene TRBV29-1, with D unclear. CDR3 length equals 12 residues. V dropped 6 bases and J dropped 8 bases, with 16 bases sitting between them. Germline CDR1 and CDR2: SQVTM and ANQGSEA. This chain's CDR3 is CSVDGVGKGYTF. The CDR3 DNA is TGCAGCGTCGACGGTGTAGGAAAGGGCTACACCTTC.

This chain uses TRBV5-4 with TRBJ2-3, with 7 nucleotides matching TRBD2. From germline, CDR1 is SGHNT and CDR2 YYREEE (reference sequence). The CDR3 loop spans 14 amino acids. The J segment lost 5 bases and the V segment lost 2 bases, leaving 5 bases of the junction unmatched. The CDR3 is CASSFKTGGDTQYF. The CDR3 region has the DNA TGTGCCAGCAGCTTTAAGACGGGGGGAGATACGCAGTATTTT.

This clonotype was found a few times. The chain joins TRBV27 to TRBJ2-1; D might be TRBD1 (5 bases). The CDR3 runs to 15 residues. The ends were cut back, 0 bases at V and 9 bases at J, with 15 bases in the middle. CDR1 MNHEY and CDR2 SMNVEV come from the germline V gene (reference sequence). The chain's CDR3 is CASSLSGQGPVEQFF. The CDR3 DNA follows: TGTGCCAGCAGTTTATCTGGACAAGGGCCCGTTGAGCAGTTCTTC.

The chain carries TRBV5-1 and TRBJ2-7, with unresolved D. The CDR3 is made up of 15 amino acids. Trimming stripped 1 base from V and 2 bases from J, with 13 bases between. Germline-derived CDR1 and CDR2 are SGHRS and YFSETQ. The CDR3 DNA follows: TGCGCCAGCAGCTTGAACGCGGCAAGTCCCTACGAGCAGTACTTC. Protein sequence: CASSLNAASPYEQYF.

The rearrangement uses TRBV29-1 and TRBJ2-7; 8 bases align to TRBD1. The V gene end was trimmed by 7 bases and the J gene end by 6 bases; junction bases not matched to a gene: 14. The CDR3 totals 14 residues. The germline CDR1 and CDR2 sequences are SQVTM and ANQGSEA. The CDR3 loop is CSARDRLRPSEQYF. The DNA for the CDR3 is TGCAGCGCTCGGGACAGGTTGCGCCCTAGCGAGCAGTACTTC.

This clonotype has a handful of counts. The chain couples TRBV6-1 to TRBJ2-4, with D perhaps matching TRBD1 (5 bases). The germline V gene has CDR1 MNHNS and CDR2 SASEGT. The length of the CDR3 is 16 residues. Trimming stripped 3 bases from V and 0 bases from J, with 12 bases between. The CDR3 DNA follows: TGTGCCAGCAGTGACCCGACAGAGCTAGCCAAAAACATTCAGTACTTC. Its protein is CASSDPTELAKNIQYF.

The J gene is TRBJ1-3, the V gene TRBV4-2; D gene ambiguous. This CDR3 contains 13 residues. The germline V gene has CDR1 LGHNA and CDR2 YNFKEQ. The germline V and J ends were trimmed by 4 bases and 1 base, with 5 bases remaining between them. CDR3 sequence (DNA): TGTGCCAGCAGCCCGACTTCTGGAAACACCATATATTTT. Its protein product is CASSPTSGNTIYF.

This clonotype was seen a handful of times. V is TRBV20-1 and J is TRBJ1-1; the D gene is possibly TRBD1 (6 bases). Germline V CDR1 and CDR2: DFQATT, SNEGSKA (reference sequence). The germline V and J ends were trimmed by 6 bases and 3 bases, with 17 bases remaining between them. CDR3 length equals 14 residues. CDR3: CSAYSPDRYTEAFF. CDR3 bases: TGCAGTGCCTACTCTCCGGACAGATACACTGAAGCTTTCTTT.

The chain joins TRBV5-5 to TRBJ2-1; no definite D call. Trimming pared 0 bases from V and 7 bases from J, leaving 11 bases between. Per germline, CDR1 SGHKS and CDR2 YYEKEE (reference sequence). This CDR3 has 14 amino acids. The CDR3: CASSLVGPQNEQFF. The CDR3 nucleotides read TGTGCCAGCAGCTTGGTAGGACCCCAAAATGAGCAGTTCTTC.

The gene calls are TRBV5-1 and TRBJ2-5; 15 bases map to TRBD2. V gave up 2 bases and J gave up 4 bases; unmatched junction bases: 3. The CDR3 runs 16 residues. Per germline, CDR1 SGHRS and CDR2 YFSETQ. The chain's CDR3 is CASSFPGLAGGETQYF. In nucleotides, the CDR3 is TGCGCCAGCAGCTTCCCGGGACTAGCGGGGGGAGAGACCCAGTACTTC.

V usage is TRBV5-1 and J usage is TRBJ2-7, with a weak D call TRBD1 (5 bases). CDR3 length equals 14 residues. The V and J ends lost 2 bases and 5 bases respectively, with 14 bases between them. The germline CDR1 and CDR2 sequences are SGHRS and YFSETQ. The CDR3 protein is CASSFLRVHDEQYF. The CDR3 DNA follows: TGCGCCAGCAGCTTCCTCAGGGTTCACGACGAGCAGTACTTC.

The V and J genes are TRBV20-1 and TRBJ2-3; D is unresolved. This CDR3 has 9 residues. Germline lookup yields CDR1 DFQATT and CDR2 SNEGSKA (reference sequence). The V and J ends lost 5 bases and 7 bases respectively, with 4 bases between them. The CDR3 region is CSAGNTQYF. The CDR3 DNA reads TGCAGTGCTGGTAATACGCAGTATTTT.